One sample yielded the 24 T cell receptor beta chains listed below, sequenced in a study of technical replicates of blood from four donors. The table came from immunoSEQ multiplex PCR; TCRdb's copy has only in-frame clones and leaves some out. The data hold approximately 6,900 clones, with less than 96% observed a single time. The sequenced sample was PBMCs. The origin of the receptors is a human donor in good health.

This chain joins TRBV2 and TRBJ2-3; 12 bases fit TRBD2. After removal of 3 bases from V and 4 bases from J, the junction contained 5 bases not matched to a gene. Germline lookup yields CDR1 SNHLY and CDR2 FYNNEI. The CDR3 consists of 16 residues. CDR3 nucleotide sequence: TGTGCCAGCAGTGACCGAGGACTAGCGGGATCAGATACGCAGTATTTT. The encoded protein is CASSDRGLAGSDTQYF.

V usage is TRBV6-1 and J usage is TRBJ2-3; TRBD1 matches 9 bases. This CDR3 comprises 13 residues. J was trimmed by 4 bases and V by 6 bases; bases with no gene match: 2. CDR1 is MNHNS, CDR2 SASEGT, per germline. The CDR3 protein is CASRGQGPDTQYF. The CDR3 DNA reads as TGTGCCAGCAGGGGACAGGGACCAGATACGCAGTATTTT.

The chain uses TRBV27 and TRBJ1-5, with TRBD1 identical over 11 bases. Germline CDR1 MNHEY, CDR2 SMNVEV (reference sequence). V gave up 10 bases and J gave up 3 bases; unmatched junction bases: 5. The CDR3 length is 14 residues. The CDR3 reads CATQDRGPNQPQHF. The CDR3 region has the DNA TGTGCCACCCAGGACAGGGGGCCCAATCAGCCCCAGCATTTT.

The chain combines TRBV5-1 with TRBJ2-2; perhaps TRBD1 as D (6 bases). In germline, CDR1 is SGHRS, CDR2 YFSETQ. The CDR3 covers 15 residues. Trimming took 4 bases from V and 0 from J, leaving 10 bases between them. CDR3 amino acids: CASSATGPNTGELFF. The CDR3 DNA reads TGCGCCAGCAGCGCGACAGGCCCGAACACCGGGGAGCTGTTTTTT.

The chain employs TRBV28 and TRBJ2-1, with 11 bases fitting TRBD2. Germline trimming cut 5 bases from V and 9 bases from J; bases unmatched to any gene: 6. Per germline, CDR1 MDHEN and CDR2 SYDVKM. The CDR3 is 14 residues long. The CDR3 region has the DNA TGTGCCAGCAGTGAACTAGCGGGAGAGGTTGAGCAGTTCTTC. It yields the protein CASSELAGEVEQFF.

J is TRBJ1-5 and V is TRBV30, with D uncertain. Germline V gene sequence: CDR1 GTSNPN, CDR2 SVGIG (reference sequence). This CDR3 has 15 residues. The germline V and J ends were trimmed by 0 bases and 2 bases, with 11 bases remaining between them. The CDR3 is CAWSVGESGNQPQHF. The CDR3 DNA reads TGTGCCTGGAGTGTCGGGGAGAGTGGCAATCAGCCCCAGCATTTT.

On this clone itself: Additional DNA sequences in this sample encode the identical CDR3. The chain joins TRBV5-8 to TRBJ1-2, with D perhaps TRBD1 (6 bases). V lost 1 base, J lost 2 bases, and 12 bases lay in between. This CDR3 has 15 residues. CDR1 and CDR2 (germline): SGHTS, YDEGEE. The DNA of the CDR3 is TGTGCCAGCAGCTTGCAGGGGTGGGCAAACTATGGCTACACCTTC. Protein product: CASSLQGWANYGYTF.

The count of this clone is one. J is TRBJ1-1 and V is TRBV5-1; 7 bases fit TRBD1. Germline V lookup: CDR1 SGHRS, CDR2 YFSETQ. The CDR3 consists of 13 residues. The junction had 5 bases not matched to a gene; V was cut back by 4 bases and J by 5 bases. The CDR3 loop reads CASSLGTDTEAFF. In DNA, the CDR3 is TGCGCCAGCAGCCTCGGGACAGATACTGAAGCTTTCTTT.

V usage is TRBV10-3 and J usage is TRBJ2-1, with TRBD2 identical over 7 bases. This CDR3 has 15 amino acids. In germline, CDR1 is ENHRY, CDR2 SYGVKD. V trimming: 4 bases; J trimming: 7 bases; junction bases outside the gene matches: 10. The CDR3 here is CAISGGAGSSNEQFF. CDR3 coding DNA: TGTGCCATCAGTGGGGGAGCGGGGAGCAGTAATGAGCAGTTCTTC.

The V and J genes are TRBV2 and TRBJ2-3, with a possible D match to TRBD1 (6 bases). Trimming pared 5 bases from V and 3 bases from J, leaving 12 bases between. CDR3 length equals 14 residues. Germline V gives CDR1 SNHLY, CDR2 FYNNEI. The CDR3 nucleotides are TGTGCCAGCAGTCAGGGGCTGAGGACAGATACGCAGTATTTT. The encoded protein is CASSQGLRTDTQYF.

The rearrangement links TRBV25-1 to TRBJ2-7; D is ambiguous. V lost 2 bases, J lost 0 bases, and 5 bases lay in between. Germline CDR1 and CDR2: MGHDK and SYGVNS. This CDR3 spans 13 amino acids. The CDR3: CASSEANSYEQYF. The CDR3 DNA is TGTGCCAGCAGTGAAGCTAACTCCTACGAGCAGTACTTC.

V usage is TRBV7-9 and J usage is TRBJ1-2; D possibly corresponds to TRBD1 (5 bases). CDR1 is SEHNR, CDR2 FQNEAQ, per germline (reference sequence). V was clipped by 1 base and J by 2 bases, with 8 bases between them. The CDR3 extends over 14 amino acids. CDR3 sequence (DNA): TGTGCCAGCAGCTTAGGTCAGGGCAACTATGGCTACACCTTC. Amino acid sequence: CASSLGQGNYGYTF.

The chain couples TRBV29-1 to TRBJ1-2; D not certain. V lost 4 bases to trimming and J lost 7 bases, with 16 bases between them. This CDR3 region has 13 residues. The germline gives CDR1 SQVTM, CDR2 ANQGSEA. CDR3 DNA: TGCAGCGTTGTGGTGTCTGGTAGGAGTGGCTACACCTTC. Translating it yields CSVVVSGRSGYTF.

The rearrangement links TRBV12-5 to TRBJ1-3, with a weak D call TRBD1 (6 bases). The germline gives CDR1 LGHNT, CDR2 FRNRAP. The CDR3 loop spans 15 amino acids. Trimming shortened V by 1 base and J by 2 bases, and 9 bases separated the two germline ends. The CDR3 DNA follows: TGTGCTAGTGGTTTGGGGACAGTGGCTGGAAACACCATATATTTT. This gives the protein CASGLGTVAGNTIYF.

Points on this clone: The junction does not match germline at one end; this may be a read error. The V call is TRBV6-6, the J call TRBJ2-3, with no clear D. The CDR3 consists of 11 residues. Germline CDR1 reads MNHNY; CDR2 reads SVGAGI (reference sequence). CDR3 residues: CASNYLDTQYF. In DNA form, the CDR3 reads TGTGCCAGCAATTACCTGGATACGCAGTATTTT.

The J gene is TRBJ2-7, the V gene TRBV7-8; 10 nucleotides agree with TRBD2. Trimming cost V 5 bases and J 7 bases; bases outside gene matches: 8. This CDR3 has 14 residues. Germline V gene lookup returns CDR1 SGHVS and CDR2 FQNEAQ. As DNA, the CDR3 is TGTGCCAGCAGCACTTGGACTAGCGGACGGGAGCAGTACTTC. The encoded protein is CASSTWTSGREQYF.

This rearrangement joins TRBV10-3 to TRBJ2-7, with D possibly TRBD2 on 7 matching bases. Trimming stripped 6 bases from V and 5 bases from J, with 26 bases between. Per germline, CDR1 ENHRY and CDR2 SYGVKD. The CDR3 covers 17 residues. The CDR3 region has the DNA TGTGCCATCAGAGCCAGCCAAGGGGGAGGGCCATCGCACGAGCAGTACTTC. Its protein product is CAIRASQGGGPSHEQYF.

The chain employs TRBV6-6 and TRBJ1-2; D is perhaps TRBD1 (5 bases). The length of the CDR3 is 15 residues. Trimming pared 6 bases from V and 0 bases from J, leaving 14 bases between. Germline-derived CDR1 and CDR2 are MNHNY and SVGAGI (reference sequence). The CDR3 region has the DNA TGTGCCAGCAGGCAAGACAGCGATACTAACTATGGCTACACCTTC. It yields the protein CASRQDSDTNYGYTF.

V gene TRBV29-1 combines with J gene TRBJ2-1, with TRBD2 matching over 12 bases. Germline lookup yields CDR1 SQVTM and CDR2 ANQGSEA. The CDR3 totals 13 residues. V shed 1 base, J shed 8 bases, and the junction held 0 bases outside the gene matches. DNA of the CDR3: TGCAGCGTTGAAGCTAGCGGGAGGGATGAGCAGTTCTTC. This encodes CSVEASGRDEQFF.

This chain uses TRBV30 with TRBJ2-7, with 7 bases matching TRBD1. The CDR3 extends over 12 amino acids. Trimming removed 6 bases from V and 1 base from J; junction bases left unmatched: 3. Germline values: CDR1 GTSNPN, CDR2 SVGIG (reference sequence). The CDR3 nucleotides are TGTGCCTGTGGGGGACAGTCCTACGAGCAGTACTTC. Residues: CACGGQSYEQYF.

In DNA form, the CDR3 reads TGCGCCAGCAGCCCGGAGGGGGGGCTCTGGGAGACCCAGTACTTC. As protein: CASSPEGGLWETQYF. The chain combines TRBV5-1 with TRBJ2-5; tentative D call: TRBD2 (7 bases). V was shortened by 4 bases and J by 5 bases, with 18 bases between the two germline ends. Germline CDR1 reads SGHRS; CDR2 reads YFSETQ. This CDR3 contains 15 residues. The full variable domain, with the rest looked up from reference TRBV5-1 and TRBJ2-5, is KAGVTQTPRYLIKTRGQQVTLSCSPISGHRSVSWYQQTPGQGLQFLFEYFSETQRNKGNFPGRFSGRQFSNSRSEMNVSTLELGDSALYLCASSPEGGLWETQYFGPGTRLLVL.

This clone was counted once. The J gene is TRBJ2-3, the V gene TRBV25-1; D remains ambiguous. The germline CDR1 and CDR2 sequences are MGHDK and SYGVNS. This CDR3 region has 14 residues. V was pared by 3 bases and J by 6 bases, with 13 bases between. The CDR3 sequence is CASSEGYVEDTQYF. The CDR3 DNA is TGTGCCAGCAGTGAGGGTTATGTGGAGGATACGCAGTATTTT. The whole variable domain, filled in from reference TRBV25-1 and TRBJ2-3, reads EADIYQTPRYLVIGTGKKITLECSQTMGHDKMYWYQQDPGMELHLIHYSYGVNSTEKGDLSSESTVSRIRTEHFPLTLESARPSHTSQYLCASSEGYVEDTQYFGPGTRLTVL.

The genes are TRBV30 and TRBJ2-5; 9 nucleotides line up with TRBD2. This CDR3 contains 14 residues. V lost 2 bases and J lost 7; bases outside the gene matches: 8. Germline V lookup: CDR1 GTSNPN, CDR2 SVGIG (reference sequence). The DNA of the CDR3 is TGTGCCTGGAGTAAGACTAGCGGCCGGGGGACCCAGTACTTC. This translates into CAWSKTSGRGTQYF.

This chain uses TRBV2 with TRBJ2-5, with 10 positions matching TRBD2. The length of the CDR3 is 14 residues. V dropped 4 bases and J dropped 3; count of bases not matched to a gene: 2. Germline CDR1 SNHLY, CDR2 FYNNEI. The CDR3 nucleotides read TGTGCCAGCAGTGCGGGGACTAGCGAAGAGACCCAGTACTTC. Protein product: CASSAGTSEETQYF.